This passage covers 28 T cell receptor beta chains from one sample sequenced in a study of T cell responses to AZD1222 COVID-19 vaccine. TCRdb's copy holds only in-frame clones and misses some; the assay was immunoSEQ multiplex PCR. Seen here are around 140,000 clones, approximately 91% observed once, and the top ten hold 0.9% to 1.2%. Sample: peripheral blood, taken 28 days after the second AZD1222 dose. The receptors stem from an adult who received the AZD1222 COVID-19 vaccine.

This chain uses TRBV19 with TRBJ2-1, with 8 bases matching TRBD2. Trimming cost V 3 bases and J 4 bases; bases outside gene matches: 8. CDR3 length: 16 amino acids. CDR1 and CDR2 (germline): LNHDA, SQIVND (reference sequence). CDR3 nucleotides: TGTGCCAGTAGTATCCTAACTAGCGGCCGATACAATGAGCAGTTCTTC. This gives the protein CASSILTSGRYNEQFF.

The chain recombines TRBV27 with TRBJ2-7; TRBD1 agrees at 8 bases. Looked up from germline, CDR1 is MNHEY and CDR2 is SMNVEV (reference sequence). The CDR3 contains 15 residues. The junction had 13 bases not matched to a gene; V was cut back by 6 bases and J by 6 bases. CDR3 nucleotide sequence: TGTGCCAGCAGATTCCAGACAGGGGATTATTCCGAGCAGTACTTC. Protein: CASRFQTGDYSEQYF.

The chain uses TRBV14 and TRBJ1-2; the D is unclear. V was cut by 0 bases and J by 8 bases, with 10 bases left in between. The V gene's germline CDR1 is SGHDN and CDR2 FVKESK. The length of the CDR3 is 13 residues. The CDR3 region has the DNA TGTGCCAGCAGCCAAGATCTGAGAATGGGCTACACCTTC. It specifies CASSQDLRMGYTF.

This clone was seen once. This chain joins TRBV5-5 and TRBJ2-1; 10 bases align to TRBD2. J lost 4 bases, V lost 2 bases, and 3 bases had no gene match. This CDR3 has 15 amino acids. Germline V gene lookup returns CDR1 SGHKS and CDR2 YYEKEE (reference sequence). CDR3 in amino acids: CASSLAGGTYNEQFF. CDR3 DNA sequence: TGTGCCAGCAGCTTAGCGGGAGGGACGTACAATGAGCAGTTCTTC.

The V gene is TRBV5-1, the J gene TRBJ1-6; 10 bases are shared with TRBD1. Germline V CDR1 and CDR2: SGHRS, YFSETQ. V lost 1 base, J lost 5 bases, and 12 bases stayed unmatched. The CDR3 loop spans 19 amino acids. The CDR3 region has the DNA TGCGCCAGCAGCTTGAATCCTACCGGGACAGGGGCTAATAATTCACCCCTCCACTTT. Its translation is CASSLNPTGTGANNSPLHF. Full variable domain (remainder filled in from reference TRBV5-1 and TRBJ1-6): KAGVTQTPRYLIKTRGQQVTLSCSPISGHRSVSWYQQTPGQGLQFLFEYFSETQRNKGNFPGRFSGRQFSNSRSEMNVSTLELGDSALYLCASSLNPTGTGANNSPLHFGNGTRLTVT.

V is TRBV9 and J is TRBJ2-3; 12 bases line up with TRBD2. There are 16 residues in the CDR3. Per the germline V gene, CDR1 is SGDLS and CDR2 is YYNGEE. Trimming cost V 4 bases and J 7 bases; bases outside gene matches: 10. The CDR3 DNA reads TGTGCCAGCAGCAGGGGACTAGCGGGTATCGGTAATACGCAGTATTTT. As protein: CASSRGLAGIGNTQYF. Filled out from reference TRBV9 and TRBJ2-3, the complete variable domain reads DSGVTQTPKHLITATGQRVTLRCSPRSGDLSVYWYQQSLDQGLQFLIQYYNGEERAKGNILERFSAQQFPDLHSELNLSSLELGDSALYFCASSRGLAGIGNTQYFGPGTRLTVL.

The V and J genes are TRBV27 and TRBJ1-1, with D unresolved. The ends were cut back, 8 bases at V and 5 bases at J, with 15 bases in the middle. The CDR3 contains 13 residues. CDR1 MNHEY and CDR2 SMNVEV come from the germline V gene (reference sequence). The chain's CDR3 is CASGLDKGTEAFF. The CDR3 DNA sequence: TGTGCCAGCGGCCTCGACAAGGGAACTGAAGCTTTCTTT.

The chain joins TRBV5-4 to TRBJ2-2; 7 bases agree with TRBD2. J gave up 7 bases and V 4 bases, and 7 bases lay outside the gene matches. CDR1 is SGHNT, CDR2 YYREEE, per germline (reference sequence). The CDR3 sequence is 14 residues long. The CDR3 region has the DNA TGTGCCAGCAGCGTAGGCGGGGGTAACGGGGAGCTGTTTTTT. It translates to CASSVGGGNGELFF.

This chain links TRBV7-8 with TRBJ2-1; D perhaps matches TRBD2 (5 bases). Trimming removed 5 bases from V and 0 bases from J, with 8 bases in between. The V gene's germline CDR1 is SGHVS and CDR2 FQNEAQ. There are 14 residues in the CDR3. DNA of the CDR3: TGTGCCAGCAGCCGGGATAGCTCCTACAATGAGCAGTTCTTC. Protein sequence: CASSRDSSYNEQFF.

The chain carries TRBV27 and TRBJ1-5; D is unresolved. Germline V gene sequence: CDR1 MNHEY, CDR2 SMNVEV (reference sequence). V lost 3 bases to trimming and J lost 4 bases, with 7 bases between them. The length of the CDR3 is 13 residues. CDR3 region: CASSFGRNQPQHF. Written as DNA, the CDR3 is TGTGCCAGCAGTTTCGGGCGGAATCAGCCCCAGCATTTT.

This chain connects TRBV5-1 to TRBJ1-2; D is possibly TRBD1 (5 bases). V shed 5 bases and J shed 3 bases, with 17 bases lying between them. Germline values: CDR1 SGHRS, CDR2 YFSETQ. The CDR3 runs 15 residues. This chain's CDR3 is CASSTRRGIHYGYTF. CDR3 bases: TGCGCCAGCAGTACCAGAAGGGGTATTCACTATGGCTACACCTTC.

The chain links TRBV7-9 to TRBJ1-2; possibly TRBD1 for D (5 bases). Germline V gives CDR1 SEHNR, CDR2 FQNEAQ (reference sequence). V was pared by 5 bases and J by 4 bases, with 17 bases between. The CDR3 is 15 residues long. The CDR3 region is CASSQRLGHGYGYTF. The CDR3 DNA sequence: TGTGCCAGCAGCCAAAGGTTGGGGCATGGCTATGGCTACACCTTC.

The gene calls are TRBV7-2 and TRBJ2-1; the D call may be TRBD1 or TRBD2 (5 bases each). CDR3 length equals 17 residues. From germline, CDR1 is SGHTA and CDR2 FQGNSA. V was clipped by 5 bases and J by 2 bases, with 19 bases between them. The CDR3 region is CASSGYRDVAPYNEQFF. The CDR3 nucleotides are TGTGCCAGCAGCGGGTACCGGGACGTAGCACCCTACAATGAGCAGTTCTTC.

This clone was recorded many times. CDR3 bases: TGTGCCAGCAGTGTTGGGCCTTCGGCTTTCTTT. It translates to CASSVGPSAFF. The rearrangement links TRBV2 to TRBJ1-1; no firm D call. Per germline, CDR1 SNHLY and CDR2 FYNNEI. V shed 4 bases and J shed 11 bases, with 11 bases lying between them. The CDR3 has 11 amino acids. Supplemented by reference TRBV2 and TRBJ1-1, the full variable domain reads EPEVTQTPSHQVTQMGQEVILRCVPISNHLYFYWYRQILGQKVEFLVSFYNNEISEKSEIFDDQFSVERPDGSNFTLKIRSTKLEDSAMYFCASSVGPSAFFGQGTRLTVV.

This chain uses TRBV2 with TRBJ1-2, with D unclear. There are 14 residues in the CDR3. V was shortened by 0 bases and J by 7 bases, with 12 bases between the two germline ends. Germline CDR1 and CDR2: SNHLY and FYNNEI. CDR3 amino acids: CASSEAGRDSGYTF. CDR3 nucleotide sequence: TGTGCCAGCAGTGAAGCTGGCAGAGACTCTGGCTACACCTTC.

The gene calls are TRBV6-5 and TRBJ1-5; D gene uncertain. V shed 6 bases and J shed 3 bases, with 12 bases lying between them. The CDR3 consists of 14 residues. The germline V gene has CDR1 MNHEY and CDR2 SVGAGI. The CDR3 nucleotides read TGTGCCAGCAGGGGCAGCGGCCCCAATCAGCCCCAGCATTTT. Translated, it gives CASRGSGPNQPQHF.

J is TRBJ2-7 and V is TRBV5-1; D gene ambiguous. There are 16 residues in the CDR3. Germline CDR1 SGHRS, CDR2 YFSETQ. V gave up 6 bases and J gave up 0 bases, with 19 bases separating them. The CDR3 is CASTLGRSPSSYEQYF. CDR3 in DNA: TGCGCCAGCACCCTAGGTCGTTCACCGAGCTCCTACGAGCAGTACTTC.

This rearrangement joins TRBV5-5 to TRBJ2-7; 8 bases are shared with TRBD1. This CDR3 comprises 14 residues. Trimming cost V 0 bases and J 6 bases; bases outside gene matches: 5. Per the germline V gene, CDR1 is SGHKS and CDR2 is YYEKEE (reference sequence). The CDR3 region is CASSLDGQGGEQYF. As DNA, the CDR3 is TGTGCCAGCAGCTTGGATGGACAGGGAGGCGAGCAGTACTTC.

The chain joins TRBV5-1 to TRBJ2-2, with unresolved D. Trimming took 4 bases from V and 4 from J, leaving 8 bases between them. The CDR3 is 13 residues long. In germline, CDR1 is SGHRS, CDR2 YFSETQ. CDR3 loop: CASSADPTGELFF. The CDR3 nucleotides are TGCGCCAGCAGCGCGGACCCCACCGGGGAGCTGTTTTTT. Full variable domain (rest looked up from reference TRBV5-1 and TRBJ2-2): KAGVTQTPRYLIKTRGQQVTLSCSPISGHRSVSWYQQTPGQGLQFLFEYFSETQRNKGNFPGRFSGRQFSNSRSEMNVSTLELGDSALYLCASSADPTGELFFGEGSRLTVL.

V is TRBV11-2 and J is TRBJ1-1; D is undetermined. CDR1 is SGHAT, CDR2 FQNNGV, per germline. The CDR3 contains 14 residues. V was trimmed by 2 bases and J by 5 bases, leaving 12 bases between them. CDR3 amino acids: CASSLQSWSTEAFF. In DNA form, the CDR3 reads TGTGCCAGCAGCTTACAATCGTGGAGTACTGAAGCTTTCTTT.

This clone was detected once. The DNA for the CDR3 is TGTGCCAGCAGCAGACAGGGGGTAGACTATGGCTACACCTTC. As protein: CASSRQGVDYGYTF. The genes are TRBV3-1 (or the pseudogene TRBV3-2) and TRBJ1-2, with 9 bases identical to TRBD1. CDR1 and CDR2 from the germline V gene are LGHDT and YNNKEL (reference sequence). V dropped 5 bases and J dropped 3; count of bases not matched to a gene: 4. This CDR3 contains 14 residues.

This clone was detected once. The J gene is TRBJ2-3, the V gene TRBV10-3; 15 bases agree with TRBD2. CDR1 is ENHRY, CDR2 SYGVKD, per germline. This CDR3 is 18 amino acids long. Trimming took 4 bases from V and 2 from J; bases not matched to a gene: 7. In DNA, the CDR3 is TGTGCCATCAGTGGCGGACTAGCGGGAGGGCCAAACACAGATACGCAGTATTTT. It translates to CAISGGLAGGPNTDTQYF.

The J gene is TRBJ1-6, the V gene TRBV11-3, with D unresolved. Trimming left V 1 base short and J 8 bases short, with 6 bases between. The CDR3 is 13 amino acids. From germline, CDR1 is SGHNT and CDR2 YENEEA. Here the CDR3 reads CASSLVPDSPLHF. The CDR3 DNA sequence: TGTGCCAGCAGCTTAGTTCCAGATTCACCCCTCCACTTT.

The gene calls are TRBV6-2 or TRBV6-3 and TRBJ2-6; TRBD1 matches at 9 bases. Germline CDR1 is MNHEY and CDR2 is SVGEGT. After removal of 2 bases from V and 2 bases from J, the junction contained 13 bases not matched to a gene. The CDR3 contains 20 residues. CDR3 region: CASSYPTQGAALTGANVLTF. The CDR3 nucleotides read TGTGCCAGCAGTTACCCGACACAGGGGGCGGCCCTTACTGGGGCCAACGTCCTGACTTTC.

Details on this clone: In the same sample, other DNA sequences code for this CDR3. The rearrangement joins TRBV7-9 to TRBJ1-5, with D hard to call. The V end lost 1 base, the J end lost 5 bases, and 3 bases lay between the germline ends. The CDR3 contains 12 residues. Germline CDR1 is SEHNR and CDR2 is FQNEAQ (reference sequence). In nucleotides, the CDR3 is TGTGCCAGCAGCTTAGGGGATCAGCCCCAGCATTTT. The encoded protein is CASSLGDQPQHF.

DNA for the CDR3: TGTGCCATCAGACAAGGACAGGGGGCAAAGAGTAGGACTGAAGCTTTCTTT. This codes for CAIRQGQGAKSRTEAFF. The chain combines TRBV10-3 with TRBJ1-1, with 11 nucleotides matching TRBD1. Germline V gene sequence: CDR1 ENHRY, CDR2 SYGVKD. Trimming at V came to 6 bases and at J to 5 bases, leaving 14 bases not matched to a gene. This CDR3 has 17 amino acids.

The V gene is TRBV27, the J gene TRBJ2-5; 9 bases are a match to TRBD2. CDR1 and CDR2 (germline): MNHEY, SMNVEV (reference sequence). V was clipped by 6 bases and J by 4 bases; unmatched bases: 12. This CDR3 contains 16 residues. CDR3 coding DNA: TGTGCCAGCAGCCTCTTCGGCGGGAGGGCCGGAGAGACCCAGTACTTC. It specifies CASSLFGGRAGETQYF.

The chain combines TRBV9 with TRBJ2-1; maybe TRBD2 (5 bases). The V gene lost 0 bases and the J gene lost 2 bases, with 9 bases spanning the gap. The germline V gene has CDR1 SGDLS and CDR2 YYNGEE. This CDR3 is 15 amino acids long. This CDR3 is CASSVGGYTYNEQFF. The CDR3 nucleotides are TGTGCCAGCAGCGTAGGCGGGTATACCTACAATGAGCAGTTCTTC.